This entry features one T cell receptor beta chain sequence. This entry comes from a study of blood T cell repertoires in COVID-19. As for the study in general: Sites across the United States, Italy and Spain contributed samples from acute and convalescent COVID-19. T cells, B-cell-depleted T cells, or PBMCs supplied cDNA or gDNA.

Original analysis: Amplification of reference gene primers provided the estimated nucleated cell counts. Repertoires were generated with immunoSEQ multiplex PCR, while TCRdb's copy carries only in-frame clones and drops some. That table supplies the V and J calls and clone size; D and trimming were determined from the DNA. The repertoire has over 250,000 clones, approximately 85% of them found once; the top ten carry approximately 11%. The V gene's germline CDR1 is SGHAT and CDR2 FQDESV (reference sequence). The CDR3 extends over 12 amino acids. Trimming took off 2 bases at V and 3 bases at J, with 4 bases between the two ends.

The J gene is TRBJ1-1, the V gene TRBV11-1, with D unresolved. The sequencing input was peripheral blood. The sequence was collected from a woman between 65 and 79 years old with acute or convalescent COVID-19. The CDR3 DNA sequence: TGTGCCAGCAGCTTATCGGACACTGAAGCTTTCTTT. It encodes CASSLSDTEAFF. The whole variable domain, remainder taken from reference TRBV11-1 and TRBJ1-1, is EAEVAQSPRYKITEKSQAVAFWCDPISGHATLYWYRQILGQGPELLVQFQDESVVDDSQLPKDRFSAERLKGVDSTLKIQPAELGDSAMYLCASSLSDTEAFFGQGTRLTVV.